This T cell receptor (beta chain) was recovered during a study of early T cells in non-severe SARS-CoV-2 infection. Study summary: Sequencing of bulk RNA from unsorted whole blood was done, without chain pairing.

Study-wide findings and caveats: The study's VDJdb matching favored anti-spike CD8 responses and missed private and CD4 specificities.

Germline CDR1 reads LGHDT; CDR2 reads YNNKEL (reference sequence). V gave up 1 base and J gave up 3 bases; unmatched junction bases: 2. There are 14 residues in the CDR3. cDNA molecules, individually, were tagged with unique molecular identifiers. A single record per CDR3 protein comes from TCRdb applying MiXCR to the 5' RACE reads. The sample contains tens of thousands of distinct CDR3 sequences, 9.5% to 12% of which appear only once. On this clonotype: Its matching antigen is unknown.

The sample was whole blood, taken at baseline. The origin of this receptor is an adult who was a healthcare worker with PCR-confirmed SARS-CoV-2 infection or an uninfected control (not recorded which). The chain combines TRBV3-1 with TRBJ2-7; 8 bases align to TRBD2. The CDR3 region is CASSQAGGLYEQYF. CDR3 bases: TGTGCCAGCAGCCAAGCGGGAGGGCTCTACGAGCAGTACTTC.